The T cell receptor beta chain described here comes from a study of shared clonotypes between healthy human individuals. The CDR3 has 17 amino acids. The junction had 8 bases not matched to a gene; V was cut back by 6 bases and J by 0 bases. CDR1 KGHSH and CDR2 LQKENI come from the germline V gene. Notes on the study in general: Among a handful of donors, about 4.6% of naive CD4 clonotypes were found in common. Relative to memory subsets, naive subsets generally showed larger estimated richness.

Comments on this clone: The target antigen is unknown.

Repertoires were generated with immunoSEQ multiplex PCR, while TCRdb's copy carries only in-frame clones and drops some. The data hold 600,000 to 800,000 clones, with around 70% observed a single time. The TCR originated in a woman in her twenties or thirties in good health. The sequencing sample was made of memory CD4+ T cells sorted from blood. As to subset: CD45RA-negative fraction. The chain is built from TRBV18 and TRBJ2-6; 7 bases align to TRBD1. CDR3 DNA: TGTGCCAGCTCGGGGACAGCTGAACGCTCTGGGGCCAACGTCCTGACTTTC. It encodes CASSGTAERSGANVLTF.